This is a list of T cell receptor beta chains from one sample in a study of cytomegalovirus exposure and HLA in healthy donors. Using immunoSEQ multiplex PCR, the repertoire was profiled, and TCRdb retains in-frame clones only, with some absent. The sample shows some 110,000 clones, over 12% of them seen only once. Material for sequencing was PBMCs. These receptors were taken from a female donor in good health and CMV-seronegative. Both conserved end residues are part of each CDR3. A D gene is named only where the DNA matches it firmly. Only some rows state a clone size, as once, few, many or a class for expanded clones.

V gene	D gene	clone size	J gene	CDR3 DNA	CDR3 protein
TRBV25-1	-	few	TRBJ2-3	TGTGCCAGCAGTGAATCAGACCGATTTCGGGGTACGCAGTATTTT	CASSESDRFRGTQYF
TRBV7-9	TRBD1	-	TRBJ1-2	TGTGCCAGCAGCACAGACAGGGCCTATGGCTACACCTTC	CASSTDRAYGYTF
TRBV7-6	-	few	TRBJ1-4	TGTGCCAGCAGCCTATTTCGGACTAATGAAAAACTGTTTTTT	CASSLFRTNEKLFF
TRBV7-2	TRBD1	few	TRBJ1-2	TGTGCCAGCAGCTTAGCGGGACAGGAAAACTATGGCTACACCTTC	CASSLAGQENYGYTF
TRBV7-9	-	-	TRBJ1-2	TGTGCCAGCAGCTTAATTTGGGGGCGCGACTATGGCTACACCTTC	CASSLIWGRDYGYTF
TRBV5-1	TRBD2	-	TRBJ2-7	TGCGCCAGCAGCTTGACATTAGCGGGAGGGGACTACGAGCAGTACTTC	CASSLTLAGGDYEQYF
TRBV28	-	-	TRBJ1-1	TGTGCCAGCAGTTTATTAGAGAGATTTGAAGCTTTCTTT	CASSLLERFEAFF
TRBV19	-	few	TRBJ2-5	TGTGCCAGTAGTATCCTAGCTGAGGAGACCCAGTACTTC	CASSILAEETQYF
TRBV6-5	TRBD1	-	TRBJ2-7	TGTGCCAGCAGTTACCACCGGGACAGGCTCCAGGGTGAGCAGTACTTC	CASSYHRDRLQGEQYF
TRBV12-2	-	few	TRBJ1-1	TGTGCAAGTCCCCTAGGGGGCGCGGACACTGAAGCTTTCTTT	CASPLGGADTEAFF
TRBV9	-	-	TRBJ2-7	TGTGCCAGCAGCTCTCAGGGGGGTATGGACTACGAGCAGTACTTC	CASSSQGGMDYEQYF
TRBV5-1	-	few	TRBJ1-3	TGCGCCAGCAGCCAGAGGCCCCAGGGAAGCTCTGGAAACACCATATATTTT	CASSQRPQGSSGNTIYF
TRBV4-3	-	-	TRBJ1-2	TGCGCCAGCAGCCAAGACCCCGGTGGAGGGCAGGTCTATGGCTACACCTTC	CASSQDPGGGQVYGYTF
TRBV4-3	-	-	TRBJ2-7	TGCGCCAGCAGCCAAGTCCGGGGTAATGGCTACGAGCAGTACTTC	CASSQVRGNGYEQYF
TRBV28	TRBD2	few	TRBJ2-1	TGTGCCAGCAGCCGCCGTTCCTGGCGGGAGGGCCATAATGATGAGCAGTTCTTC	CASSRRSWREGHNDEQFF
TRBV29-1	TRBD2	few	TRBJ2-1	TGCAGCGTTGATGGCCCTTCACTAGCGGGAGCAGGCGATGAGCAGTTCTTC	CSVDGPSLAGAGDEQFF
TRBV7-2	TRBD2	-	TRBJ2-1	TGTGCCAGCAGCTTAACTAGCGGGAGGGATGAGCAGTTCTTC	CASSLTSGRDEQFF
TRBV25-1	-	few	TRBJ1-4	TGTGCCAGCAGACAGGTGGGGAAGGGAAAACTGTTTTTT	CASRQVGKGKLFF
TRBV4-3	TRBD1	-	TRBJ1-4	TGCGCCAGCAGCCGGACAGGGGGAGATGAAAAACTGTTTTTT	CASSRTGGDEKLFF
TRBV28	TRBD1	-	TRBJ1-5	TGTGCCAGCAGCACAGGGGGCAAAAGCAATCAGCCCCAGCATTTT	CASSTGGKSNQPQHF
TRBV5-4	-	few	TRBJ2-3	TGTGCCAGCAGCGAGGCCGGGACTAGCACAGATACGCAGTATTTT	CASSEAGTSTDTQYF
TRBV5-6	TRBD1	few	TRBJ2-5	TGTGCCAGCAGGTTGGGACAGGGCTTGGGGACCCAGTACTTC	CASRLGQGLGTQYF
TRBV25-1	-	-	TRBJ2-7	TGTGCCAGCAGTGAATACGCAGGGCCGTACGAGCAGTACTTC	CASSEYAGPYEQYF
TRBV7-2	-	-	TRBJ1-1	TGTGCCAGCAGCTTTGTGCACGTGGGGGGGGCCCACACTGAAGCTTTCTTT	CASSFVHVGGAHTEAFF
TRBV5-1	-	-	TRBJ1-6	TGCGCCAGCAGCTTGGACCGACCGGGGTTAAGCTCACCCCTCCACTTT	CASSLDRPGLSSPLHF
TRBV5-1	-	-	TRBJ2-5	TGCGCCAGCAGCTTGGGTGGCAGACAAGAGACCCAGTACTTC	CASSLGGRQETQYF
TRBV7-2	TRBD1	few	TRBJ1-2	TGTGCCAGCAGCTTAGGTGGGGACAGGAGGGTCTATGGCTACACCTTC	CASSLGGDRRVYGYTF
TRBV28	TRBD1	-	TRBJ1-4	TGTGCCACCTCAGGGGGCAGGGGTGAAAAACTGTTTTTT	CATSGGRGEKLFF
TRBV6-6	-	few	TRBJ1-2	TGTGCCAGCAGGGGCCAGGGATATGGCTACACCTTC	CASRGQGYGYTF
TRBV6-1	TRBD2	few	TRBJ2-2	TGTGCCAGCAGTGAAGCTTTGATGGGGGGGTCCGGGGAGCTGTTTTTT	CASSEALMGGSGELFF
TRBV27	-	-	TRBJ1-4	TGTGCCAGCAGTTCCCAGGTGAGCCTACAGATTGCAACTAATGAAAAACTGTTTTTT	CASSSQVSLQIATNEKLFF
TRBV4-2	-	few	TRBJ1-1	TGTGCCAGCAGCCAAGGAGGGGAGGGTAACACTGAAGCTTTCTTT	CASSQGGEGNTEAFF
TRBV18	TRBD1	-	TRBJ1-1	TGTGCCAGCTCACCGGGACAGGGCACTGAAGCTTTCTTT	CASSPGQGTEAFF
TRBV2	-	-	TRBJ1-1	TGTGCCAGCAGGACCATCGGGGAAGCTTTCTTT	CASRTIGEAFF
TRBV30	TRBD1	few	TRBJ2-5	TGTGCCTGGAGTCACAGGGGGAGGGAGACCCAGTACTTC	CAWSHRGRETQYF
TRBV7-3	TRBD2	-	TRBJ2-1	TGTGCCAGCAGCTTAACGGGTCTGCGGGAGGGCCCCCACAATGAGCAGTTCTTC	CASSLTGLREGPHNEQFF
TRBV4-3	-	-	TRBJ1-2	TGCGCCAGCAGCCAAGATCGAACAGGGCAAAACTATGGCTACACCTTC	CASSQDRTGQNYGYTF
TRBV10-3	-	-	TRBJ1-1	TGTGCCACCCTTGGGAGTGAGAACACTGAAGCTTTCTTT	CATLGSENTEAFF
TRBV5-1	TRBD2	-	TRBJ2-1	TGCGCCAGCAGCTTTACTAGCGGGAGAGTGGGGAGTGAGCAGTTCTTC	CASSFTSGRVGSEQFF
TRBV29-1	-	few	TRBJ1-5	TGCAGCGTTCAAGCAGGGGATCAGCCCCAGCATTTT	CSVQAGDQPQHF
TRBV11-2	-	-	TRBJ2-7	TGTGCCAGCAGCCCCCCGGGCGAGCAGTACTTC	CASSPPGEQYF
TRBV5-6	-	few	TRBJ1-5	TGTGCCAGCAGCTGGGGGCGTGTTAATCAGCCCCAGCATTTT	CASSWGRVNQPQHF
TRBV7-3	-	few	TRBJ2-2	TGTGCCAGCAGGCCCGACGAGCGGGTCTACACCGGGGAGCTGTTTTTT	CASRPDERVYTGELFF
TRBV4-3	TRBD1	-	TRBJ1-2	TGCGCCAGCAGCCAAGTTGGGACAGGGGACTTGTATGGCTACACCTTC	CASSQVGTGDLYGYTF
TRBV18	-	-	TRBJ2-2	TGTGCCAGCCAACCATATGGCGGGGCGAACACCGGGGAGCTGTTTTTT	CASQPYGGANTGELFF
TRBV7-9	TRBD2	few	TRBJ2-7	TGTGCCAGCAGCCCCGGAGGCCTAGCGGGAGAGCAGTACTTC	CASSPGGLAGEQYF
TRBV29-1	-	-	TRBJ1-3	TGCAGCGTCGCGACACCGACCGATGGAAACACCATATATTTT	CSVATPTDGNTIYF
TRBV18	TRBD2	few	TRBJ2-7	TGTGCCAGCTCACCACCGACTAGCGGCTCCTACGAGCAGTACTTC	CASSPPTSGSYEQYF
TRBV30	-	few	TRBJ1-1	TGTGCCTGGAGTGTAAACAGCAACACTGAAGCTTTCTTT	CAWSVNSNTEAFF
TRBV6-5	TRBD1	-	TRBJ2-1	TGTGCCAGTAGACAGGGGCCATACAATGAGCAGTTCTTC	CASRQGPYNEQFF
TRBV7-9	-	-	TRBJ2-7	TGTGCCAGCAGCTCCGGACAGACTTCCTACGAGCAGTACTTC	CASSSGQTSYEQYF
TRBV27	-	few	TRBJ1-1	TGTGCCAGCAGTTTACATGGAGGCACTGAAGCTTTCTTT	CASSLHGGTEAFF
TRBV7-3	-	-	TRBJ1-1	TGTGCCAGCAGCTCCCCCGGGACTGAAGCTTTCTTT	CASSSPGTEAFF
TRBV6-5	-	few	TRBJ2-7	TGTGCCAGCAGTTACTCCGCTAGCACCTACGAGCAGTACTTC	CASSYSASTYEQYF
TRBV30	-	-	TRBJ1-2	TGTGCCTGGACCCGGGACCGGCGGGGCTATGGCTACACCTTC	CAWTRDRRGYGYTF